The following is a T cell receptor (beta chain) sequence with its context. Its antigen is still unknown. The primer mix had 60 Vbeta and 13 Jbeta primers. Assay: immunoSEQ multiplex PCR; the TCRdb copy retains only in-frame clones and omits some. The repertoire holds roughly 120,000 clones, with approximately 80% as singletons. CDR3 length: 19 amino acids. The germline gives CDR1 GTSNPN, CDR2 SVGIG (reference sequence). Unmatched junction bases numbered 6, after V lost 0 bases and J lost 0 bases. These data come from a study of cytomegalovirus exposure and HLA in healthy donors. Study overall: Approximately 81% of some 390 genotyped donors fell in the Caucasian-associated ancestry cluster.

General study results and limits: Sequence variants that were highly shared formed a cluster that was likely a sequencing artifact. Reported findings show TCR beta sequences accurately forecast HLA-A and HLA-B alleles in most subjects.

The sequenced sample was PBMCs. V gene TRBV30 combines with J gene TRBJ2-1; 15 nucleotides agree with TRBD2. This sequence was found in a young man in good health and CMV-seronegative. The CDR3 loop is CAWSVGTSGRYVSYNEQFF. The CDR3 DNA reads as TGTGCCTGGAGTGTTGGGACTAGCGGGAGGTACGTCTCCTACAATGAGCAGTTCTTC.